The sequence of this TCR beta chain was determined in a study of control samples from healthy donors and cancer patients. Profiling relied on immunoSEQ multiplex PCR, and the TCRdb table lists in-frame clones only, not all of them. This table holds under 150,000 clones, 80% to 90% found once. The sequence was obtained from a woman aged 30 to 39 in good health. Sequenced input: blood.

CDR3 sequence: CASSLVHRGQGNEQFF. As DNA, the CDR3 is TGTGCCAGCAGCTTAGTGCACAGGGGGCAAGGGAATGAGCAGTTCTTC. V and J are TRBV7-6 and TRBJ2-1; TRBD1 matches at 9 bases. Germline-derived CDR1 and CDR2 are SGHVS and FNYEAQ. The trim removed 1 base at V and 7 bases at J, leaving 8 bases unmatched. This CDR3 contains 16 residues.